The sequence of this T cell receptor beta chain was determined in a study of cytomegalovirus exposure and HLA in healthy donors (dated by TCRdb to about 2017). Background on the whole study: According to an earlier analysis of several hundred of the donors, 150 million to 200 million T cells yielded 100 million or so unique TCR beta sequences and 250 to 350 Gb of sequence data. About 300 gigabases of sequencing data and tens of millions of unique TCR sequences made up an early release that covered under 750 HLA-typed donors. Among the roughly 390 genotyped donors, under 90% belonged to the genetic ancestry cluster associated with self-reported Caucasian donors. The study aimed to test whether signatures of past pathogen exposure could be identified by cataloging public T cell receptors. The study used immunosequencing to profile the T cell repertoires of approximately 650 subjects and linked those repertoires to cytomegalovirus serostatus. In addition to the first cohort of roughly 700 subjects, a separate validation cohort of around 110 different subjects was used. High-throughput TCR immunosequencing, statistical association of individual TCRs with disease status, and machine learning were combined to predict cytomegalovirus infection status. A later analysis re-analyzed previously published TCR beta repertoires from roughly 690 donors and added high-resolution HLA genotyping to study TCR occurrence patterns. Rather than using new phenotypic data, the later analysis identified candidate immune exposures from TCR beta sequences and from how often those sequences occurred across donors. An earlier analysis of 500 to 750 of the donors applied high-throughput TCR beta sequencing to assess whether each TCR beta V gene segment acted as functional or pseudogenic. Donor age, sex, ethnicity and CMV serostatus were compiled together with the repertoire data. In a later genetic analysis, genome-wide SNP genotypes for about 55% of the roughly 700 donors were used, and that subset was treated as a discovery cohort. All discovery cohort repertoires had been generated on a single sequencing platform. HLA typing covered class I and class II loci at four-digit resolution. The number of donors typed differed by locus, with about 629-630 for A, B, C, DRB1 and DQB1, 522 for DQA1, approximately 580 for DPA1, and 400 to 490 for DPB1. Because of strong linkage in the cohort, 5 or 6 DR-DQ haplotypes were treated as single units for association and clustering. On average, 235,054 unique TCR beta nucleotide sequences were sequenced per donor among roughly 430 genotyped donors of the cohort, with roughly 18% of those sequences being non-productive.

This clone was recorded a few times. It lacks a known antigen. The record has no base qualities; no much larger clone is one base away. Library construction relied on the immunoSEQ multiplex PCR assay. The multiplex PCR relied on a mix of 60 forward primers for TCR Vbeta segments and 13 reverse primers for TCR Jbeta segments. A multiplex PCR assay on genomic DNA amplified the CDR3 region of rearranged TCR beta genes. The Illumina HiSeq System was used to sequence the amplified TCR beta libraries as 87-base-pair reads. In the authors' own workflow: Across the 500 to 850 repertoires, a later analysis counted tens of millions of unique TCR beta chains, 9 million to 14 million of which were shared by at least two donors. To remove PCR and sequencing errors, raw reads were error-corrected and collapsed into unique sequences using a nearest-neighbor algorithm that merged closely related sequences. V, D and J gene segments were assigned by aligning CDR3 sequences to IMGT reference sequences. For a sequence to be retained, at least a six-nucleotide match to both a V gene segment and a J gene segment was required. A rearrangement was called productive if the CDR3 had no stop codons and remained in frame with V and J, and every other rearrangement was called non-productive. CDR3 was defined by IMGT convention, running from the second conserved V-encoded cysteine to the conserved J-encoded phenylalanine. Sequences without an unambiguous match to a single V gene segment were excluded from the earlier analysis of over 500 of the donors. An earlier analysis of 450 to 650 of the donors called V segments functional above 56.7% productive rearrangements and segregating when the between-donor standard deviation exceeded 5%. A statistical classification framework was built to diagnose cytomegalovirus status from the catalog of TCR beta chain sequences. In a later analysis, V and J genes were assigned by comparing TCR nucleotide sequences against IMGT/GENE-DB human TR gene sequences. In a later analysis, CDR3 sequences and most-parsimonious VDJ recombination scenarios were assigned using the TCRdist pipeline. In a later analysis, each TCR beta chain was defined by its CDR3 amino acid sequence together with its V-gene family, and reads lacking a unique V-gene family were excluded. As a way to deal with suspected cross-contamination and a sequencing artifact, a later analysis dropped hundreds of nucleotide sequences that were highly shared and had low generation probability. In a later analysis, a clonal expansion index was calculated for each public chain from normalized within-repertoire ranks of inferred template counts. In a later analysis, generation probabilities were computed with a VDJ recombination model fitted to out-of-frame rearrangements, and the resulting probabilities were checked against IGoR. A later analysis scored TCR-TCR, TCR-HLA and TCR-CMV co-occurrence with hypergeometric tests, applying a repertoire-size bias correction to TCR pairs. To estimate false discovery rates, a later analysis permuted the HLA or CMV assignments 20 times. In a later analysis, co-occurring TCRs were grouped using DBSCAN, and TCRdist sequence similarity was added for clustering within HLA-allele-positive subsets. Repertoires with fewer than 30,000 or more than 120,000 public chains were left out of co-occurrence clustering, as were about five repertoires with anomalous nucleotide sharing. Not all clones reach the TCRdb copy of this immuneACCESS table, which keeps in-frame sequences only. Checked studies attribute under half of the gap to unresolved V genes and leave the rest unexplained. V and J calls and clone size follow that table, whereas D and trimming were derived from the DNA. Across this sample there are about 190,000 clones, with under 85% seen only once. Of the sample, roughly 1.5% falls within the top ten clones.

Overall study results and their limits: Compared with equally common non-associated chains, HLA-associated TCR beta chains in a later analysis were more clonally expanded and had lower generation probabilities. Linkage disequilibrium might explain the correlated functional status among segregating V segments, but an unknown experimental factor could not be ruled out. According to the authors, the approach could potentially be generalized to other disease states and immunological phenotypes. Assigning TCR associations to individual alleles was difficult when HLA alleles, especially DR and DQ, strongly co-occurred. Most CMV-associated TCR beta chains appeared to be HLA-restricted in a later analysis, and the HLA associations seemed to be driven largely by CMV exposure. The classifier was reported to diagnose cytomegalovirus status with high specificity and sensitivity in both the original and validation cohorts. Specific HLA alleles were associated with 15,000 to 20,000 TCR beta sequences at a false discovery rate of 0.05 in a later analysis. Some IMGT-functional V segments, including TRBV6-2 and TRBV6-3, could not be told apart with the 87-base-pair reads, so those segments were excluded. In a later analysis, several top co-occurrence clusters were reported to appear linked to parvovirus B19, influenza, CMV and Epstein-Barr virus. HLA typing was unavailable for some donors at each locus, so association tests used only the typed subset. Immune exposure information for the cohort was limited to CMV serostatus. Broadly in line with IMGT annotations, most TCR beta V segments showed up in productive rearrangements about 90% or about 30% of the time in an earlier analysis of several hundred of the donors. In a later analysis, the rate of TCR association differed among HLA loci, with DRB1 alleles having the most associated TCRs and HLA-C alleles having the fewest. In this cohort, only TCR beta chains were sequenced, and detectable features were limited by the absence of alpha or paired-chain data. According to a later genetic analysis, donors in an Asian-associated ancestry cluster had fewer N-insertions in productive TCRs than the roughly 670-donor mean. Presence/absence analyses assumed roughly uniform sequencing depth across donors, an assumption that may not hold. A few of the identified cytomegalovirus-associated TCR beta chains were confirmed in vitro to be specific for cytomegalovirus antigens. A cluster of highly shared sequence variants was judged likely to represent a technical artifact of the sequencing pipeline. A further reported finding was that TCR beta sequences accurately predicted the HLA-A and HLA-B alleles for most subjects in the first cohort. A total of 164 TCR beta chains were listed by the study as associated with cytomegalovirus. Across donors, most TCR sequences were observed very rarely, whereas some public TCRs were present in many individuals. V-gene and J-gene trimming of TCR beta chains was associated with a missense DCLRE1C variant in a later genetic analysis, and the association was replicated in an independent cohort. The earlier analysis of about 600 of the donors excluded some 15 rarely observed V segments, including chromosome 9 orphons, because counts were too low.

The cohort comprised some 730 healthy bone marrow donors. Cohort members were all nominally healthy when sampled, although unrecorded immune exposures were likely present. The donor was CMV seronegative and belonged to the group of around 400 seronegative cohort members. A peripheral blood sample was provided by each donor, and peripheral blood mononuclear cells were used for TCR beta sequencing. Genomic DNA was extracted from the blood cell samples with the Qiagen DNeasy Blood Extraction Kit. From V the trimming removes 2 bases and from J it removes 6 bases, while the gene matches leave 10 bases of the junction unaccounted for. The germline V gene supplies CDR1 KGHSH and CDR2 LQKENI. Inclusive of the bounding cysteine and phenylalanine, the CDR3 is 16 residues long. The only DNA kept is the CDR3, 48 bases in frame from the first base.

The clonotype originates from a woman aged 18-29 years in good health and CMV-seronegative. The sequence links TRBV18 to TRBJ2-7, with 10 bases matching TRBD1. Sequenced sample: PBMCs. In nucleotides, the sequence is TGTGCCAGCTCACCAATTTACGGGACAGGGGAGGTCGAGCAGTACTTC. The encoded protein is CASSPIYGTGEVEQYF. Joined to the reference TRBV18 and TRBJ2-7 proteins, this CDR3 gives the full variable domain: NAGVMQNPRHLVRRRGQEARLRCSPMKGHSHVYWYRQLPEEGLKFMVYLQKENIIDESGMPKERFSAEFPKEGPSILRIQQVVRGDSAAYFCASSPIYGTGEVEQYFGPGTRLTVT.